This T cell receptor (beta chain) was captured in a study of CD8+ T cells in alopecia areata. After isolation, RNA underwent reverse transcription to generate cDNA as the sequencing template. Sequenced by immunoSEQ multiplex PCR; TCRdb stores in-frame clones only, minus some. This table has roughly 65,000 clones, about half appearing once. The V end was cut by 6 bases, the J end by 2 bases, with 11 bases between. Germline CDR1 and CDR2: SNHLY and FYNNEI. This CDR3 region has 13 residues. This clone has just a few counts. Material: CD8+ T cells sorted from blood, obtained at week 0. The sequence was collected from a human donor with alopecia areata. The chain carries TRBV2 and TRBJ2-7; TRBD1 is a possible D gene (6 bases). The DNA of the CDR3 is TGTGCCAGCAGCCTCGACAGGACCTACGAGCAGTACTTC. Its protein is CASSLDRTYEQYF.